The rows below give T cell receptor beta chains drawn from one sample of a study of blood T cell repertoires in COVID-19. Data came from immunoSEQ multiplex PCR; TCRdb stores just in-frame clones and leaves some out. This sample carries 180,000 or so clones, approximately 87% of them seen once, and the ten largest clones take approximately 4.7%. Input material: PBMCs or T cells enriched from blood (not recorded which). These TCRs come from a woman between 50 and 59 years old who had recovered from COVID-19. Each CDR3 is given with its conserved first and last residue. Each record gives: V gene, J gene, clone size, D gene, CDR3 protein, CDR3 DNA. The D gene is left open where the match is weak. A clone size is listed for some rows: how often the clone was seen (once, few, many), or a class if it is expanded.

v_gene: TRBV9
j_gene: TRBJ2-1
abundance: .
d_gene: .
CDR3aa: CASSPNSVNEQFF
CDR3nt: TGTGCCAGCAGCCCGAATAGCGTGAATGAGCAGTTCTTC

v_gene: TRBV11-3
j_gene: TRBJ1-2
abundance: .
d_gene: .
CDR3aa: CASSLGAGNNYGYTF
CDR3nt: TGTGCCAGCAGCTTAGGGGCAGGAAATAACTATGGCTACACCTTC

v_gene: TRBV24-1
j_gene: TRBJ1-2
abundance: few
d_gene: TRBD1
CDR3aa: CATRGTGEDYGYTF
CDR3nt: TGTGCCACCAGGGGGACAGGGGAGGACTATGGCTACACCTTC

v_gene: TRBV18
j_gene: TRBJ1-1
abundance: .
d_gene: .
CDR3aa: CASSPRPPGDGEAFF
CDR3nt: TGTGCCAGCTCACCCCGCCCCCCAGGGGATGGTGAAGCTTTCTTT

v_gene: TRBV7-3
j_gene: TRBJ2-5
abundance: .
d_gene: TRBD2
CDR3aa: CASSLRLSVSGGQETQYF
CDR3nt: TGTGCCAGCAGCTTAAGGTTGTCCGTCAGCGGGGGCCAAGAGACCCAGTACTTC

v_gene: TRBV30
j_gene: TRBJ1-5
abundance: .
d_gene: .
CDR3aa: CAWSALAGPLSNQPQHF
CDR3nt: TGTGCCTGGAGTGCCCTTGCAGGGCCCCTTAGCAATCAGCCCCAGCATTTT

v_gene: TRBV3-1/TRBV3-2
j_gene: TRBJ1-1
abundance: .
d_gene: .
CDR3aa: CASSYRVSNTEAFF
CDR3nt: TGTGCCAGCAGCTACAGGGTTTCGAACACTGAAGCTTTCTTT

v_gene: TRBV4-1
j_gene: TRBJ1-2
abundance: .
d_gene: TRBD1
CDR3aa: CASSPGQGANYGYTF
CDR3nt: TGCGCCAGCAGCCCAGGACAGGGGGCTAACTATGGCTACACCTTC

v_gene: TRBV18
j_gene: TRBJ2-1
abundance: .
d_gene: TRBD1
CDR3aa: CASSVRGQGLDEQFF
CDR3nt: TGTGCCAGCTCAGTAAGGGGACAGGGACTCGATGAGCAGTTCTTC

v_gene: TRBV7-2
j_gene: TRBJ2-3
abundance: .
d_gene: .
CDR3aa: CASSLVEDTQYF
CDR3nt: TGTGCCAGCAGCTTAGTCGAGGATACGCAGTATTTT